This entry lists 4 T cell receptor beta chains sequenced from one sample in a study of blood T cell repertoires in COVID-19. Profiled with immunoSEQ multiplex PCR; TCRdb holds only in-frame clones, not every one. The sample lists 55,000 or so clones; around four fifths were seen once. Sequenced material: peripheral blood. Receptors originate from a man aged 30 to 45 with COVID-19, enrolled during active disease.

V is TRBV27 and J is TRBJ2-7, with D unclear. CDR1 MNHEY and CDR2 SMNVEV come from the germline V gene (reference sequence). V was cut by 2 bases and J by 1 base, with 6 bases left in between. The CDR3 sequence is 13 residues long. CDR3 region: CASSLGPSYEQYF. For the CDR3, the DNA is TGTGCCAGCAGTTTAGGGCCATCCTACGAGCAGTACTTC.

This clone was found once. The chain recombines TRBV7-3 with TRBJ1-4, with TRBD1 identical over 12 bases. V shed 7 bases, J shed 15 bases, and the junction held 15 bases outside the gene matches. Germline V gives CDR1 SGHTA, CDR2 FQGTGA. This CDR3 has 15 residues. The CDR3 DNA sequence: TGTGCCAGCACCGCTACCCGGGACAGGGGGCGCAATGTGTTTTTT. It encodes CASTATRDRGRNVFF.

The chain joins TRBV30 to TRBJ1-4, with D possibly matching TRBD1 (5 bases). The ends were cut back, 7 bases at V and 3 bases at J, with 24 bases in the middle. CDR3 length: 17 residues. CDR1 and CDR2 from the germline V gene are GTSNPN and SVGIG (reference sequence). CDR3 nucleotide sequence: TGTGCCTACAAAGGGGTGGACCCTATTGGTTCTAATGAAAAACTGTTTTTT. This gives the protein CAYKGVDPIGSNEKLFF.

For the CDR3, the DNA is TGTGCCAGTAGTATATTTGATCTGGGGGCTCGGCATGGCTACACCTTC. This translates into CASSIFDLGARHGYTF. This sequence joins TRBV19 and TRBJ1-2; D may be TRBD1 (6 bases). The CDR3 has 16 amino acids. V was shortened by 2 bases and J by 6 bases, with 19 bases between the two germline ends. CDR1 is LNHDA and CDR2 is SQIVND in the germline V gene (reference sequence).